These T cell receptor beta chains were read from a single sample in a study of blood T cells in healthy people across ages. MiXCR, run by TCRdb on the 5' RACE reads, gives a single entry per CDR3 protein. The data show roughly 1.7 million distinct CDR3 sequences, about 31% seen once. Sequencing used blood. The receptors derive from a woman in her 30s in good health. Each CDR3 is given without its conserved first and last residue. A row's size may be missing; if present it is once, few, many or a size class.

cdr3_aa: ASSYSPGGSAEAF
clone_size: few
v_call: TRBV6-6

cdr3_aa: AMGRPDADTGELF
clone_size: few
v_call: TRBV27

cdr3_aa: ASSLGAGPNSGANVLT
clone_size: .
v_call: TRBV5-1

cdr3_aa: ASSHSPGFEQY
clone_size: many
v_call: TRBV4-2

cdr3_aa: ASSPWDQSYIEQF
clone_size: .
v_call: TRBV6-5

cdr3_aa: ASSISHGRYT
clone_size: .
v_call: TRBV19

cdr3_aa: ASSLSGTSASDTQY
clone_size: .
v_call: TRBV12-3/TRBV12-4

cdr3_aa: ASSLDGRGQPNTNYGYT
clone_size: .
v_call: TRBV5-5

cdr3_aa: ASSLGGSGRATDTQY
clone_size: .
v_call: TRBV28

cdr3_aa: AGTRRGSDTGELF
clone_size: .
v_call: TRBV18

cdr3_aa: ASSQGFRRDRDRYGYT
clone_size: .
v_call: TRBV3-1

cdr3_aa: ASSTQDTTYEQY
clone_size: .
v_call: TRBV18

cdr3_aa: ASSADRSGYEQY
clone_size: few
v_call: TRBV6-1

cdr3_aa: ASSDLWGGDVDYGYT
clone_size: .
v_call: TRBV6-1

cdr3_aa: ASSYDRQGPQETQY
clone_size: .
v_call: TRBV5-8

cdr3_aa: ASSLTSPGEELNEQF
clone_size: .
v_call: TRBV12-3/TRBV12-4

cdr3_aa: ASSQTSGGFGQY
clone_size: .
v_call: TRBV5-6

cdr3_aa: SAIDRISYNEQF
clone_size: .
v_call: TRBV20-1

cdr3_aa: SALTGAYEQY
clone_size: few
v_call: TRBV20-1

cdr3_aa: ASSLVLAGIDTQY
clone_size: .
v_call: TRBV13

cdr3_aa: ASSLVRLGAYNEQF
clone_size: .
v_call: TRBV11-2

cdr3_aa: ASSSWTDSPLH
clone_size: many
v_call: TRBV7-9

cdr3_aa: ASSFGRSDTQY
clone_size: many
v_call: TRBV27

cdr3_aa: ASTRSGPSTDTQY
clone_size: many
v_call: TRBV9

cdr3_aa: ASSLRGYGANVLT
clone_size: .
v_call: TRBV12-3/TRBV12-4

cdr3_aa: SARKAGRYNEQF
clone_size: .
v_call: TRBV20-1

cdr3_aa: SALPSGGAFGTQY
clone_size: .
v_call: TRBV20-1

cdr3_aa: ASSFEGVGDTQY
clone_size: many
v_call: TRBV7-8

cdr3_aa: ASSQGAGFYEQY
clone_size: few
v_call: TRBV4-1

cdr3_aa: ASSLIAGGIYNEQF
clone_size: .
v_call: TRBV11-2

cdr3_aa: SARDWPEQF
clone_size: few
v_call: TRBV20-1

cdr3_aa: SARPRDLHEQY
clone_size: .
v_call: TRBV20-1

cdr3_aa: ASSWVAGNNEQY
clone_size: .
v_call: TRBV5-1

cdr3_aa: ASRGGGGYTQY
clone_size: .
v_call: TRBV2

cdr3_aa: ASSQRRGQAPYNEQF
clone_size: .
v_call: TRBV5-1

cdr3_aa: ASSLLNARRLAGGQPQY
clone_size: many
v_call: TRBV28

cdr3_aa: ASGQPNYGYT
clone_size: many
v_call: TRBV7-9

cdr3_aa: ASSRHQETQY
clone_size: few
v_call: TRBV7-9

cdr3_aa: SAKLGEYSGNYNEQF
clone_size: .
v_call: TRBV20-1

cdr3_aa: SARDRGGVGEKLF
clone_size: many
v_call: TRBV20-1

cdr3_aa: SCGGATGELF
clone_size: few
v_call: TRBV29-1